This T cell receptor beta chain was captured by sequencing in a study of identical twins. The count of this clonotype is one. Trimming took off 6 bases at V and 0 bases at J, with 17 bases between the two ends. CDR1 and CDR2 (germline): DFQATT, SNEGSKA (reference sequence). The CDR3 covers 15 residues. TCRdb passed the 5' RACE reads through MiXCR, listing each CDR3 protein once. The sample has 450,000 or so distinct CDR3 sequences; approximately 24% are singletons. Separately, the same data were catalogued under a study of T cells expressing NK-cell markers. From that second work: In five or six donors, dominant NKG2C+ clonotypes were roughly 1.0-7.5% of CD8+ T cells.

The material sequenced was CD4+ T cells sorted from blood. The V gene is TRBV20-1, the J gene TRBJ2-5, with D perhaps matching TRBD1 (6 bases). The TCR originated in a woman in her late teens or twenties in good health. The CDR3 DNA sequence: TGCAGTGCCGTTGCCTTGGGGGCGCACCAAGAGACCCAGTACTTC. It encodes CSAVALGAHQETQYF.